This T cell receptor (beta chain) was identified during a study of a mutant IDH1 vaccine in newly diagnosed glioma. Study as a whole: The treated population exhibited a male proportion of about 62%, a female proportion of about 38%, and a mean age of roughly 41 years. Points from the study as a whole: Whatever changes occurred in top peripheral T cell clonotypes seemed unrelated to pseudoprogression.

In the case of this clone: The antigen is not known.

The CDR3 runs 16 residues. The V segment lost 5 bases and the J segment 4 bases; nucleotides outside the gene matches: 6. CDR1 is MNHEY, CDR2 SMNVEV, per germline (reference sequence). Clones were read by immunoSEQ multiplex PCR, and TCRdb kept only the in-frame ones, dropping some. This sample carries 31,000 or so clones, 80% to 85% of them seen once, and the ten largest clones take roughly 30%. Time point in this sample: week 47, end of study. It was 300 ug of mutant IDH1 20-mer peptide that made up each vaccine dose, given with topical imiquimod. The vaccination schedule gave patients eight doses in weeks 1, 3, 5, 7, 11, 15, 19 and 23.

The sequence was obtained from a man aged 25 to 40 with glioma. Sequences were derived from PBMCs, sampled from a glioma patient whose treatment included an IDH1 peptide vaccine. The J gene is TRBJ2-1, the V gene TRBV27; TRBD2 aligns across 12 bases. The CDR3 here is CASSRLAGVGYNEQFF. In DNA, the CDR3 is TGTGCCAGCAGTCGACTAGCGGGAGTAGGGTACAATGAGCAGTTCTTC.